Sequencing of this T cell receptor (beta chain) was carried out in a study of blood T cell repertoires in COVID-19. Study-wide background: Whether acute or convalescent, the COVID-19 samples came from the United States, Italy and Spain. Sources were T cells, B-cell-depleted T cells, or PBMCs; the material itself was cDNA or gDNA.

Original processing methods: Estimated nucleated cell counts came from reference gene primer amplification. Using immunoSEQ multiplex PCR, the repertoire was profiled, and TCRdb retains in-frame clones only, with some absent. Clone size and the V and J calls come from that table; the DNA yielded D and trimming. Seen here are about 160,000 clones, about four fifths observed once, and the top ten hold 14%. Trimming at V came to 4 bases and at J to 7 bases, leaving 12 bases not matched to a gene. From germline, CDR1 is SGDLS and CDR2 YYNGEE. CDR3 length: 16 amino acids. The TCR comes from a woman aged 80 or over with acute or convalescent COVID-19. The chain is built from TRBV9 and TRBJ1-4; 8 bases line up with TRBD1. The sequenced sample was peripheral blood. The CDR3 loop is CASSLRPRTGCEKLFF. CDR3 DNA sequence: TGTGCCAGCAGCCTACGGCCAAGGACAGGGTGTGAAAAACTGTTTTTT.